The present T cell receptor beta chain was sequenced within a study of T cell responses to AZD1222 COVID-19 vaccine. General study results and limits: The sample set comprised mostly white British donors with more females, and clonal diversity was possibly underestimated. Receipt of two AZD1222 doses was followed by a rise in Spike-specific TCR breadth and depth. Vaccine-associated CD4 TCRs ranged over spike, dominating at 160-218 and 743-854.

A note on this clone: Its specificity is not known.

The ends were cut back, 2 bases at V and 7 bases at J, with 9 bases in the middle. The germline CDR1 and CDR2 sequences are MNHEY and SVGEGT. CDR3 length: 13 residues. The table came from immunoSEQ multiplex PCR; TCRdb's copy has only in-frame clones and leaves some out. This sample has approximately 89,000 clones, with roughly 84% found just once. The chain employs TRBV6-2 or TRBV6-3 and TRBJ1-5; D is uncertain. The TCR comes from an adult in good health. The specimen comprised peripheral blood, sampled on day 0 of AZD1222 vaccination. Written as DNA, the CDR3 is TGTGCCAGCAGTTACAGGGCGGGGCAGCCCCAGCATTTT. Its protein is CASSYRAGQPQHF.